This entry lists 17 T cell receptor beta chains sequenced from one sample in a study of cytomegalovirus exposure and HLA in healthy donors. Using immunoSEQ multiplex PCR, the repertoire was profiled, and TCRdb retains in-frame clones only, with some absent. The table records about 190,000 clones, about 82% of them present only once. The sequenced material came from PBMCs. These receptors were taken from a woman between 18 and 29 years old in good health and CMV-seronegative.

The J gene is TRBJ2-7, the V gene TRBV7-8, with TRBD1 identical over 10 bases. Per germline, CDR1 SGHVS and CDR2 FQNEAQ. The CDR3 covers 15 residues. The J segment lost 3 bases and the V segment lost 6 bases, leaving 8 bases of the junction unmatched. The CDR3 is CASRLPGQGNYEQYF. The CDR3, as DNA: TGTGCCAGCAGATTACCGGGACAGGGGAACTACGAGCAGTACTTC.

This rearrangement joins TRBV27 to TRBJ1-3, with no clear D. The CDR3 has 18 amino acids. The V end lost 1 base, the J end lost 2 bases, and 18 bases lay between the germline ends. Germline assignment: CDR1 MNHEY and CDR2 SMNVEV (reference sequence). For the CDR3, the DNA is TGTGCCAGCAGTTTATACTTTGCCGGGTCTCAGACTGGAAACACCATATATTTT. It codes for CASSLYFAGSQTGNTIYF.

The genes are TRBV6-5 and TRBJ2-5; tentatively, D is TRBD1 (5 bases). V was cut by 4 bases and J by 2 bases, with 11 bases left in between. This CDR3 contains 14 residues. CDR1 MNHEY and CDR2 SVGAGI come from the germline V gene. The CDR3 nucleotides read TGTGCCAGCAGTTCACTCGCAGGGCAAGAGACCCAGTACTTC. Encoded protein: CASSSLAGQETQYF.

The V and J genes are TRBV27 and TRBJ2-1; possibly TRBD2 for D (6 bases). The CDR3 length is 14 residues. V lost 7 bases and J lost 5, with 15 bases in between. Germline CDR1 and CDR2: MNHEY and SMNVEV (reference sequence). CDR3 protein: CASTEGWKDNEQFF. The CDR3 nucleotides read TGTGCCAGCACGGAGGGGTGGAAGGACAATGAGCAGTTCTTC.

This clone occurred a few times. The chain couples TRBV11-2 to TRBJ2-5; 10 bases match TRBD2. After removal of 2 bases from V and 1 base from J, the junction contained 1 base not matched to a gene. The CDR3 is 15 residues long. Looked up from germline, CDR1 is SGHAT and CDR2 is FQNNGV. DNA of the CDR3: TGTGCCAGCAGCTTACAGCGGGGGGGCCAAGAGACCCAGTACTTC. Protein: CASSLQRGGQETQYF.

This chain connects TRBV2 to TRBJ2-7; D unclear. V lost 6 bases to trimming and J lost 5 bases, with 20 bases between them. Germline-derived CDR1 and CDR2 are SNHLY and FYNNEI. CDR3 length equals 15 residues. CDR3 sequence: CASSVPTGLVDEQYF. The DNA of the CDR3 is TGTGCCAGCAGCGTACCGACCGGCCTAGTGGACGAGCAGTACTTC.

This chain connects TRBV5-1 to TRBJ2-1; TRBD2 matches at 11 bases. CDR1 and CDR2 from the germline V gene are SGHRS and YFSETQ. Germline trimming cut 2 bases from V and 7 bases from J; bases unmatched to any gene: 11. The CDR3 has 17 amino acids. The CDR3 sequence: CASSLLATSGTLNEQFF. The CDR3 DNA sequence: TGCGCCAGCAGCTTACTAGCGACTAGCGGGACGCTTAATGAGCAGTTCTTC.

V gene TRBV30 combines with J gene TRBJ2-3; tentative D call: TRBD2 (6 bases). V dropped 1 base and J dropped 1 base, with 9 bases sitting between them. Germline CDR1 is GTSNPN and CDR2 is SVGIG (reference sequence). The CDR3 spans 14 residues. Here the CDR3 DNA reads TGTGCCTGGAGTGGTCCGGGGGGCACAGATACGCAGTATTTT. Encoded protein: CAWSGPGGTDTQYF. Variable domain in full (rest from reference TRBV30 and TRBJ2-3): SQTIHQWPATLVQPVGSPLSLECTVEGTSNPNLYWYRQAAGRGLQLLFYSVGIGQISSEVPQNLSASRPQDRQFILSSKKLLLSDSGFYLCAWSGPGGTDTQYFGPGTRLTVL.

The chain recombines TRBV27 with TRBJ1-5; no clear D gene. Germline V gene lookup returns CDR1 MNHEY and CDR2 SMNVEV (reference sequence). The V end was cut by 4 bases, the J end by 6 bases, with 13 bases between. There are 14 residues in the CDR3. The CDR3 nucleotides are TGTGCCAGCAGTTCTCAGCAACGGGGTCAGCCCCAGCATTTT. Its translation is CASSSQQRGQPQHF.

CDR3: CASSLSAGGLNEQFF. CDR3 DNA: TGTGCCAGCAGCTTATCAGCGGGGGGGCTTAATGAGCAGTTCTTC. V is TRBV7-9 and J is TRBJ2-1, with 10 bases matching TRBD2. CDR1 is SEHNR and CDR2 is FQNEAQ in the germline V gene (reference sequence). The CDR3 contains 15 residues. Unmatched junction bases numbered 5, after V lost 2 bases and J lost 7 bases.

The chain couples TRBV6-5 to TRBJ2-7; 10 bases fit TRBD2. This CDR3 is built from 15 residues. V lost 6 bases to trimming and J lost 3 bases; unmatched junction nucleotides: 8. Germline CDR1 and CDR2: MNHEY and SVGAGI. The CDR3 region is CASSRLAGDGYEQYF. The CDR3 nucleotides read TGTGCCAGCAGCCGGCTAGCGGGAGACGGCTACGAGCAGTACTTC.

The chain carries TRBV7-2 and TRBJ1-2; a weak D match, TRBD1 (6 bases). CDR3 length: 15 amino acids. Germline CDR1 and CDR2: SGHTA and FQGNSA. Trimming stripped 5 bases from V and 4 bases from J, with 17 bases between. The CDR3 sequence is CASSTLTGSGYGYTF. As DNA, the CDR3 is TGTGCCAGCAGCACACTCACAGGGTCCGGCTATGGCTACACCTTC.

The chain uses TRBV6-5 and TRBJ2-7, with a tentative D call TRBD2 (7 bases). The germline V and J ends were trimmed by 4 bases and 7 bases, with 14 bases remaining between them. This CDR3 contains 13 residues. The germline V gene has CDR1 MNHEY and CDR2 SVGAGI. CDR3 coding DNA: TGTGCCAGCAGTTCTGGGGGGGCCGGGGAGCAGTACTTC. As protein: CASSSGGAGEQYF.

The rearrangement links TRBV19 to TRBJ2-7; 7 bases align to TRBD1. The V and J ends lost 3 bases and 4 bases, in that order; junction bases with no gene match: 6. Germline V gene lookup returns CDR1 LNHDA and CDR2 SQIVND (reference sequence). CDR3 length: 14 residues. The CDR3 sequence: CASSIGGDSYEQYF. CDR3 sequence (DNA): TGTGCCAGTAGTATCGGTGGGGACAGTTACGAGCAGTACTTC.

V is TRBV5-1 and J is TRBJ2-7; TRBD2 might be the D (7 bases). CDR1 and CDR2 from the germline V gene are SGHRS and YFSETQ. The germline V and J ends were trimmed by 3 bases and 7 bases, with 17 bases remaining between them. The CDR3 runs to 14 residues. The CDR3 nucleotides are TGCGCCAGCAGCTGGGGGCTGGAGGGAGGGGAGCAGTACTTC. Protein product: CASSWGLEGGEQYF.

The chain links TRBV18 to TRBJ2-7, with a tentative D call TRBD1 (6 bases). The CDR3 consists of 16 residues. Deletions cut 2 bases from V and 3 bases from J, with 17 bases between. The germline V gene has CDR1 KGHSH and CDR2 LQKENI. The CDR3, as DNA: TGTGCCAGCTCACCATTCAGGGGCAGCGCGTACTACGAGCAGTACTTC. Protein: CASSPFRGSAYYEQYF.

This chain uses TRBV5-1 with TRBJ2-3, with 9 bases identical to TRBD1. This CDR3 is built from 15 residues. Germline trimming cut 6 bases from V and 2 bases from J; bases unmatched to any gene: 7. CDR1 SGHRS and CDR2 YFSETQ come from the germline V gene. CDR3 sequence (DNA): TGCGCCAGCATCGACAGGGGGGCTTACACAGATACGCAGTATTTT. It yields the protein CASIDRGAYTDTQYF. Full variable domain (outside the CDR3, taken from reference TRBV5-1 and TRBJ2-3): KAGVTQTPRYLIKTRGQQVTLSCSPISGHRSVSWYQQTPGQGLQFLFEYFSETQRNKGNFPGRFSGRQFSNSRSEMNVSTLELGDSALYLCASIDRGAYTDTQYFGPGTRLTVL.